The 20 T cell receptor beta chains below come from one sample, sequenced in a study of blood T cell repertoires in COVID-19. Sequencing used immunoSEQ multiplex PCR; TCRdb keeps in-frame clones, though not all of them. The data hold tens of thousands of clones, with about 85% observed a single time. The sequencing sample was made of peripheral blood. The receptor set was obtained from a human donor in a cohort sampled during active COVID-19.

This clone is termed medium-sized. CDR3 DNA sequence: TGTGCCAGCAGCCCCCGGGTTAGCGGGGGGGCCGGGGAGACCCAGTACTTC. Translation: CASSPRVSGGAGETQYF. The chain uses TRBV9 and TRBJ2-5, with 11 bases that match TRBD2. V lost 4 bases to trimming and J lost 5 bases; unmatched junction nucleotides: 13. The germline CDR1 and CDR2 sequences are SGDLS and YYNGEE. The CDR3 runs to 17 residues.

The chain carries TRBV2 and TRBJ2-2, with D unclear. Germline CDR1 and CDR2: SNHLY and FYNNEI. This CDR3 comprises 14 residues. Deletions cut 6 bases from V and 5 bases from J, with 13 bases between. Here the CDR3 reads CASRWSSATGELFF. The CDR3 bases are TGTGCCAGCAGGTGGAGTTCGGCGACCGGGGAGCTGTTTTTT. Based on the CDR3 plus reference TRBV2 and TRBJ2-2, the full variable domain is EPEVTQTPSHQVTQMGQEVILRCVPISNHLYFYWYRQILGQKVEFLVSFYNNEISEKSEIFDDQFSVERPDGSNFTLKIRSTKLEDSAMYFCASRWSSATGELFFGEGSRLTVL.

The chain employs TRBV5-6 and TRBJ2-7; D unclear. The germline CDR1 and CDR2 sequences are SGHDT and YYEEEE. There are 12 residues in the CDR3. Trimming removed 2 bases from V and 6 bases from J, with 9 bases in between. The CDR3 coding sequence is TGTGCCAGCAGCTTACGAAGCCCCGAGCAGTACTTC. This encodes CASSLRSPEQYF.

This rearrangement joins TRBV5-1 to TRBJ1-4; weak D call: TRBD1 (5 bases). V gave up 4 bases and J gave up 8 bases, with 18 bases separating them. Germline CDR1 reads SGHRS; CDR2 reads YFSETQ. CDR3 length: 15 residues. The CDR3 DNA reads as TGCGCCAGCAGCCCGGCTCAGGGTGGATTCGAAAAACTGTTTTTT. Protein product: CASSPAQGGFEKLFF.

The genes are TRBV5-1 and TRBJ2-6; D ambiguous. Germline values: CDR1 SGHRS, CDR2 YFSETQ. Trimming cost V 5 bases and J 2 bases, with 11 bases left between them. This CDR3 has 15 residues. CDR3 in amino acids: CASSPLEPGANVLTF. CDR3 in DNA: TGCGCCAGCAGTCCCCTGGAGCCTGGGGCCAACGTCCTGACTTTC.

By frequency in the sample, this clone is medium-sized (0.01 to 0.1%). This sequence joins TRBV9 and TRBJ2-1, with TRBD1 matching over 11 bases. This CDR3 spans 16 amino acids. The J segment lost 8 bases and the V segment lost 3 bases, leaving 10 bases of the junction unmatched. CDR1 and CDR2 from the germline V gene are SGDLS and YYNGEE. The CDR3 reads CASSANPGQGDYEQFF. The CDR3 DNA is TGTGCCAGCAGCGCTAACCCGGGACAGGGGGACTATGAGCAGTTCTTC.

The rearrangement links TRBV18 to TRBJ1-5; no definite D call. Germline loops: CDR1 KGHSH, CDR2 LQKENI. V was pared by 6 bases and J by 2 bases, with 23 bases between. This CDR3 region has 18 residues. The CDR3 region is CASSLQGRGNGGNQPQHF. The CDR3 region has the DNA TGTGCCAGCTCCCTCCAAGGTAGAGGGAATGGTGGCAATCAGCCCCAGCATTTT.

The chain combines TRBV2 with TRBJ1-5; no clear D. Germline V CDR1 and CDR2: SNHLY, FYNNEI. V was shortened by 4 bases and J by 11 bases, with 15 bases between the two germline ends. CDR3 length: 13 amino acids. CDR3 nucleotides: TGTGCCAGCAGTGCCCCGCGGGCCCTGTCCCAGCATTTT. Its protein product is CASSAPRALSQHF.

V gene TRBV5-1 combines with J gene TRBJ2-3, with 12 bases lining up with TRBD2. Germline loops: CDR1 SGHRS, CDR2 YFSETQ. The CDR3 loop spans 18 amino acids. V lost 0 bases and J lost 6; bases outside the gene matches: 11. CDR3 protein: CASSLGLAGAYPRDTQYF. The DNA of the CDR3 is TGCGCCAGCAGCTTGGGACTAGCGGGGGCATACCCCCGGGATACGCAGTATTTT.

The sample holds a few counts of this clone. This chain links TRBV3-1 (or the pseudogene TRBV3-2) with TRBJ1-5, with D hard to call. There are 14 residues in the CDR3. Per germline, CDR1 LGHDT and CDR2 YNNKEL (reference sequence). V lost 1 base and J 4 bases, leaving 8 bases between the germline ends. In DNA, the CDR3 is TGTGCCAGCAGCCAAGCGACACCTAATCAGCCCCAGCATTTT. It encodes CASSQATPNQPQHF.

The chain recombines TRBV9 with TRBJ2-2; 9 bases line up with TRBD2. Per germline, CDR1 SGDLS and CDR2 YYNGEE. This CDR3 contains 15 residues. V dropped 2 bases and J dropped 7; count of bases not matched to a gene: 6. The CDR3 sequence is CASSVTGLAYGELFF. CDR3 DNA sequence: TGTGCCAGCAGCGTCACGGGACTAGCTTACGGGGAGCTGTTTTTT. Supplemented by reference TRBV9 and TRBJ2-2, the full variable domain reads DSGVTQTPKHLITATGQRVTLRCSPRSGDLSVYWYQQSLDQGLQFLIQYYNGEERAKGNILERFSAQQFPDLHSELNLSSLELGDSALYFCASSVTGLAYGELFFGEGSRLTVL.

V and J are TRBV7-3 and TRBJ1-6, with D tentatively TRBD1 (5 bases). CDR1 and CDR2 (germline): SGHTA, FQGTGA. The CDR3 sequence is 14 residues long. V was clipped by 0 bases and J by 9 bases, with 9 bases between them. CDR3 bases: TGTGCCAGCAGCTTAACGGGGGGGAGTTCACCCCTCCACTTT. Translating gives CASSLTGGSSPLHF.

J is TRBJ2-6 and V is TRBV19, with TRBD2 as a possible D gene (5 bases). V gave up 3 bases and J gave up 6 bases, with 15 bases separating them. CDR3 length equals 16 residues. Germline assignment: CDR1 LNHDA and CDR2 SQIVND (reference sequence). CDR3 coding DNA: TGTGCCAGTAGTATCGGGATGGCTACTGCGGCCAACGTCCTGACTTTC. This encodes CASSIGMATAANVLTF.

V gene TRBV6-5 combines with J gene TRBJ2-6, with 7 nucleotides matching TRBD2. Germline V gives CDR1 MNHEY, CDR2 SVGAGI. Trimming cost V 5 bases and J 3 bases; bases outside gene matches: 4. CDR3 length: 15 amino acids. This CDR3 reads CASSPREGGANVLTF. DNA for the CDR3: TGTGCCAGCAGTCCCAGGGAGGGTGGGGCCAACGTCCTGACTTTC.

CDR3 sequence: CASSSWDRGNTEAFF. CDR3 DNA: TGTGCCAGCAGTTCTTGGGACAGGGGGAACACTGAAGCTTTCTTT. The V and J genes are TRBV6-5 and TRBJ1-1; 10 nucleotides line up with TRBD1. The CDR3 covers 15 residues. The V segment lost 4 bases and the J segment 1 base; nucleotides outside the gene matches: 3. Germline CDR1 is MNHEY and CDR2 is SVGAGI.

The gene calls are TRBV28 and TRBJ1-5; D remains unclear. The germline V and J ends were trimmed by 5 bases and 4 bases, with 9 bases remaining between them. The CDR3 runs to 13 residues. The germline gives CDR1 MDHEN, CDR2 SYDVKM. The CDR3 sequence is CASSPRRNQPQHF. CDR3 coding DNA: TGTGCCAGCAGTCCGAGGAGGAATCAGCCCCAGCATTTT.

The chain's CDR3 is CASSPWTSGGPNAYEQYF. The CDR3 DNA follows: TGTGCCAGCAGCCCTTGGACTAGCGGGGGGCCTAATGCGTACGAGCAGTACTTC. The J gene is TRBJ2-7, the V gene TRBV7-9; TRBD2 matches 14 bases. The CDR3 runs 18 residues. Trimming at V came to 5 bases and at J to 4 bases, leaving 13 bases not matched to a gene. The germline CDR1 and CDR2 sequences are SEHNR and FQNEAQ (reference sequence).

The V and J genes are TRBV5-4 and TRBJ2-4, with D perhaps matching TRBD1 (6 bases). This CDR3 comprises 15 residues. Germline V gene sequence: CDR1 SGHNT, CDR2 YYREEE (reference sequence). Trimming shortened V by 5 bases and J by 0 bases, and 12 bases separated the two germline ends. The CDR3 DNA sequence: TGTGCCAGCAGTCGACAGGAGCTAGCCAAAAACATTCAGTACTTC. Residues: CASSRQELAKNIQYF.

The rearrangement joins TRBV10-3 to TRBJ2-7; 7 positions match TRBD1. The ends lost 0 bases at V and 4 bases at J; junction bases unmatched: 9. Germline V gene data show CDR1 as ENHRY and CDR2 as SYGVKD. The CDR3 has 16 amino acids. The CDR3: CAISESKGQLQYEQYF. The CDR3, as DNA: TGTGCCATCAGTGAGTCGAAGGGACAGTTGCAGTACGAGCAGTACTTC.

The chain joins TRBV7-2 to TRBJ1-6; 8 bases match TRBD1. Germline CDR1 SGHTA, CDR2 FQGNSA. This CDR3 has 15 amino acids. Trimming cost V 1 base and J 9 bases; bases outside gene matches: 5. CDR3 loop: CASSLGQGNGSPLHF. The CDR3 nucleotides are TGTGCCAGCAGCTTAGGACAGGGGAATGGTTCACCCCTCCACTTT. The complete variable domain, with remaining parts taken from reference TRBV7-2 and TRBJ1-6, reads GAGVSQSPSNKVTEKGKDVELRCDPISGHTALYWYRQSLGQGLEFLIYFQGNSAPDKSGLPSDRFSAERTGGSVSTLTIQRTQQEDSAVYLCASSLGQGNGSPLHFGNGTRLTVT.